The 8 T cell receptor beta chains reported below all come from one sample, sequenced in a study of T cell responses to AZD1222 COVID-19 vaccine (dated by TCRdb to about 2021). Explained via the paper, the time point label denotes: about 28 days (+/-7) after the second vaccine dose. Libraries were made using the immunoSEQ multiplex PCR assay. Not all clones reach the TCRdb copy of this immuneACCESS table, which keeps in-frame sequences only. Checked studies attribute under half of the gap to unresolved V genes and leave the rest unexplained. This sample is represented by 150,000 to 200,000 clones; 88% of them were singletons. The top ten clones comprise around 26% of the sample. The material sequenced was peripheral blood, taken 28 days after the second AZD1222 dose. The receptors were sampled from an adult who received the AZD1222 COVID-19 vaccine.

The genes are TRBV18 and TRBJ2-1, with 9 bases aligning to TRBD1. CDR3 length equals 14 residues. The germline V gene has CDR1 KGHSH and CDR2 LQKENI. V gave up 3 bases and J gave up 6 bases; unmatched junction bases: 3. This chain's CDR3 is CASSPGQGSNEQFF. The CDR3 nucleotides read TGTGCCAGCTCACCGGGACAGGGCTCCAATGAGCAGTTCTTC.

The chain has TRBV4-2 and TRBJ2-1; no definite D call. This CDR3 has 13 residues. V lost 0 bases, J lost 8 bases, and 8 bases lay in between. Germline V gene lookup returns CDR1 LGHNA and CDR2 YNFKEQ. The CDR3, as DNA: TGTGCCAGCAGCCAAGAGTGGATAGATGAGCAGTTCTTC. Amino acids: CASSQEWIDEQFF.

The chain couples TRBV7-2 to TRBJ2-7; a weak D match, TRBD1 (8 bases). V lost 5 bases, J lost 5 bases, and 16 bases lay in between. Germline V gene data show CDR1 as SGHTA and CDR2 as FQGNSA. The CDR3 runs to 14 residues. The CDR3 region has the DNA TGTGCCAGCAGCCCCCGGACAGGGACTAACGAGCAGTACTTC. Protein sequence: CASSPRTGTNEQYF.

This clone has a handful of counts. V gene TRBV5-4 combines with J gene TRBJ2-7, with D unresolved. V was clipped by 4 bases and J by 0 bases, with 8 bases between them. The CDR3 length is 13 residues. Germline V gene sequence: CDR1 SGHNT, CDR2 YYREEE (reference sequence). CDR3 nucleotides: TGTGCCAGCAGCACAGCGTCCTCCTACGAGCAGTACTTC. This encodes CASSTASSYEQYF.

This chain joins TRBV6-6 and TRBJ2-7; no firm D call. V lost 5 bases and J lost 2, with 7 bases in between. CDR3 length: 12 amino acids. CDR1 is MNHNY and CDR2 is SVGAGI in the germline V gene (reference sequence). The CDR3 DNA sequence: TGTGCCAGCAGTCAGAAGGCCTACGAGCAGTACTTC. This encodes CASSQKAYEQYF.

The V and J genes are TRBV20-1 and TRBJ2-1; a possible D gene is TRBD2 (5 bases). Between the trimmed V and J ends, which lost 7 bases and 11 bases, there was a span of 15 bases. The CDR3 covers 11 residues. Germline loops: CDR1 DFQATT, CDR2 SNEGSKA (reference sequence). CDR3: CSGLREVQQFF. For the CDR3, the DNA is TGCAGTGGACTCCGGGAAGTACAGCAGTTCTTC.

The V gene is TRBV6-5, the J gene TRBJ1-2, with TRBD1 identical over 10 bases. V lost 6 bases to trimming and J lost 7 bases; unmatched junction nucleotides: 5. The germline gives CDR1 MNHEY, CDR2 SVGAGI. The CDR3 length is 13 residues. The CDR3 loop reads CASSTGTGAGYTF. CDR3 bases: TGTGCCAGCAGCACCGGGACAGGGGCTGGCTACACCTTC.

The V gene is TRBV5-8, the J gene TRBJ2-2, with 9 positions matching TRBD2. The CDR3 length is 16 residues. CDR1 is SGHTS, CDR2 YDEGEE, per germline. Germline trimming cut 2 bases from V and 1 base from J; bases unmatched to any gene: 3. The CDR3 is CASSLGTSQNTGELFF. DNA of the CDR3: TGTGCCAGCAGCTTAGGGACTAGCCAGAACACCGGGGAGCTGTTTTTT.